This entry lists 23 T cell receptor beta chains sequenced from one sample in a study of T cell responses to AZD1222 COVID-19 vaccine. Using immunoSEQ multiplex PCR, the repertoire was profiled, and TCRdb retains in-frame clones only, with some absent. Among some 150,000 clones listed, approximately 93% were seen once. Sequencing was performed on peripheral blood, taken on day 0 of AZD1222 vaccination. The origin of the receptors is an adult in good health.

V gene TRBV3-1 (or the pseudogene TRBV3-2) combines with J gene TRBJ2-3; D is perhaps TRBD1 or TRBD2 (6 bases each). CDR1 and CDR2 from the germline V gene are LGHDT and YNNKEL (reference sequence). V dropped 6 bases and J dropped 4 bases, with 20 bases sitting between them. This CDR3 comprises 16 residues. The CDR3 reads CASSGYGGGFADTQYF. Here the CDR3 DNA reads TGTGCCAGCAGTGGATACGGGGGCGGATTTGCAGATACGCAGTATTTT.

V usage is TRBV15 and J usage is TRBJ1-1; 9 bases are shared with TRBD1. CDR1 is LNHNV, CDR2 YYDKDF, per germline (reference sequence). This CDR3 comprises 16 residues. The V segment lost 6 bases and the J segment 8 bases; nucleotides outside the gene matches: 16. In DNA, the CDR3 is TGTGCCACCAGATGGGGGACAGGGAGGGTTCCATTAGAAGCTTTCTTT. It yields the protein CATRWGTGRVPLEAFF. The entire variable domain, with the rest obtained from reference TRBV15 and TRBJ1-1, is as follows: DAMVIQNPRYQVTQFGKPVTLSCSQTLNHNVMYWYQQKSSQAPKLLFHYYDKDFNNEADTPDNFQSRRPNTSFCFLDIRSPGLGDTAMYLCATRWGTGRVPLEAFFGQGTRLTVV.

The V gene is TRBV18, the J gene TRBJ1-1; a weak D match, TRBD1 (5 bases). V was pared by 3 bases and J by 7 bases, with 6 bases between. This CDR3 comprises 11 residues. The germline V gene encodes CDR1 KGHSH and CDR2 LQKENI. The DNA of the CDR3 is TGTGCCAGCTCACCCGACAGTGAAGCTTTCTTT. It encodes CASSPDSEAFF.

The chain couples TRBV23-1 to TRBJ2-5; D is undetermined. TRBV23-1 belongs to the ORF category, with a function that is uncertain. CDR3 length: 14 residues. V lost 3 bases, J lost 2 bases, and 10 bases lay in between. The CDR3 DNA follows: TGCGCCAGCAGTCAGCCTGACGAACAAGAGACCCAGTACTTC. It specifies CASSQPDEQETQYF.

The CDR3 spells CASSTGTGSFGNNYGYTF. The CDR3 coding sequence is TGCGCCAGCAGCACAGGGACAGGGTCTTTCGGTAATAACTATGGCTACACCTTC. The V call is TRBV5-1, the J call TRBJ1-2; 9 bases agree with TRBD1. J gave up 1 base and V 4 bases, and 14 bases lay outside the gene matches. The CDR3 covers 18 residues. The germline V gene encodes CDR1 SGHRS and CDR2 YFSETQ.

The chain recombines TRBV10-3 with TRBJ1-5; no firm D call. This CDR3 spans 16 amino acids. Germline CDR1 reads ENHRY; CDR2 reads SYGVKD. Between the trimmed V and J ends, which lost 4 bases and 0 bases, there was a span of 13 bases. The CDR3, as DNA: TGTGCCATCAGTGCCTCAGGCCAGGATAGCAATCAGCCCCAGCATTTT. Translating gives CAISASGQDSNQPQHF.

CDR3 region: CASRLGQPLNQPQHF. DNA of the CDR3: TGTGCCAGCAGGTTGGGACAACCATTAAATCAGCCCCAGCATTTT. The rearrangement links TRBV2 to TRBJ1-5; possibly TRBD1 for D (6 bases). The V end was cut by 6 bases, the J end by 4 bases, with 16 bases between. CDR3 length: 15 amino acids. Germline CDR1 and CDR2: SNHLY and FYNNEI.

The rearrangement links TRBV12-3 or TRBV12-4 to TRBJ2-1, with TRBD2 matching 10 bases. V was clipped by 7 bases and J by 15 bases; unmatched bases: 12. CDR3 length: 13 amino acids. The CDR3 reads CASTFGASGRRFF. CDR3 DNA: TGTGCCAGCACCTTCGGGGCTAGCGGGAGAAGGTTCTTC.

The genes are TRBV5-1 and TRBJ2-1; a weak D match, TRBD2 (5 bases). The germline CDR1 and CDR2 sequences are SGHRS and YFSETQ. The length of the CDR3 is 17 residues. Trimming took 1 base from V and 2 from J, leaving 16 bases between them. The CDR3 DNA reads TGCGCCAGCAGCTTGCGGCTAGTAGCGACTACCTACAATGAGCAGTTCTTC. Amino acid sequence: CASSLRLVATTYNEQFF.

The V gene is TRBV15, the J gene TRBJ1-5, with 7 bases aligning to TRBD1. Germline-derived CDR1 and CDR2 are LNHNV and YYDKDF (reference sequence). The CDR3 runs to 15 residues. V shed 1 base and J 0 bases; nucleotides not matched to a gene: 0. CDR3: CATSRGQGSNQPQHF. The DNA of the CDR3 is TGTGCCACCAGCAGAGGACAGGGTAGCAATCAGCCCCAGCATTTT.

This chain connects TRBV4-1 to TRBJ2-3, with 12 bases matching TRBD2. The CDR3 is 20 amino acids. Germline lookup yields CDR1 MGHRA and CDR2 YSYEKL. The J segment lost 0 bases and the V segment lost 2 bases, leaving 12 bases of the junction unmatched. CDR3 in amino acids: CASSQPGGASGGVSTDTQYF. CDR3 nucleotide sequence: TGCGCCAGCAGCCAACCCGGCGGGGCTAGCGGGGGGGTTAGCACAGATACGCAGTATTTT.

V is TRBV12-5 and J is TRBJ1-1; tentatively, D is TRBD1 (5 bases). V was clipped by 1 base and J by 4 bases, with 10 bases between them. Germline-derived CDR1 and CDR2 are LGHNT and FRNRAP. The CDR3 sequence is 14 residues long. This chain's CDR3 is CASGLGRGVTEAFF. The CDR3 DNA sequence: TGTGCTAGTGGTTTGGGGCGAGGGGTCACTGAAGCTTTCTTT.

The CDR3 DNA sequence: TGCGCCAGCAGTGAGGCAGGGGCGCTGAACACTGAAGCTTTCTTT. This codes for CASSEAGALNTEAFF. The chain employs TRBV10-1 and TRBJ1-1; a weak D match, TRBD1 (6 bases). Trimming took off 2 bases at V and 0 bases at J, with 10 bases between the two ends. The CDR3 runs to 15 residues. Germline CDR1 is WNHNN and CDR2 is SYGVQD (reference sequence).

The CDR3: CASSLLRLSYEQYF. The CDR3 bases are TGTGCCAGCAGCTTACTTCGGCTCTCCTACGAGCAGTACTTC. The chain employs TRBV11-2 and TRBJ2-7; D is ambiguous. The V end was cut by 2 bases, the J end by 0 bases, with 8 bases between. This CDR3 region has 14 residues. Looked up from germline, CDR1 is SGHAT and CDR2 is FQNNGV.

The chain combines TRBV3-1 (or the pseudogene TRBV3-2) with TRBJ1-2; D is perhaps TRBD1 (5 bases). V dropped 4 bases and J dropped 1 base, with 16 bases sitting between them. Germline CDR1 LGHDT, CDR2 YNNKEL (reference sequence). The CDR3 runs to 16 residues. The CDR3 reads CASSPILPGYNYGYTF. Written as DNA, the CDR3 is TGTGCCAGCAGCCCTATACTGCCAGGGTATAACTATGGCTACACCTTC.

This chain links TRBV27 with TRBJ2-6; D might be TRBD2 (5 bases). The germline V gene has CDR1 MNHEY and CDR2 SMNVEV (reference sequence). V was pared by 5 bases and J by 4 bases, with 12 bases between. This CDR3 spans 15 amino acids. The CDR3 DNA follows: TGTGCCAGCAGTACCCCCCCGGGGGGGGCCAACGTCCTGACTTTC. This translates into CASSTPPGGANVLTF.

V usage is TRBV5-1 and J usage is TRBJ1-4, with 7 bases fitting TRBD1. Per the germline V gene, CDR1 is SGHRS and CDR2 is YFSETQ. The trim removed 4 bases at V and 5 bases at J, leaving 8 bases unmatched. The CDR3 extends over 15 amino acids. The CDR3 protein is CASSARDRANEKLFF. CDR3 DNA sequence: TGCGCCAGCAGCGCACGTGACAGGGCAAATGAAAAACTGTTTTTT.

There are a few counts of this clone. This chain connects TRBV5-5 to TRBJ1-2; unclear D gene. V was trimmed by 4 bases and J by 4 bases, leaving 8 bases between them. Germline CDR1 is SGHKS and CDR2 is YYEKEE (reference sequence). The CDR3 length is 12 residues. CDR3 sequence reads: CASSPRSYGYTF. CDR3 bases: TGTGCCAGCAGCCCCCGGAGCTATGGCTACACCTTC.

The rearrangement uses TRBV7-2 and TRBJ2-5, with D hard to call. Trimming took 2 bases from V and 4 from J, leaving 8 bases between them. This CDR3 contains 13 residues. Per germline, CDR1 SGHTA and CDR2 FQGNSA. CDR3 nucleotide sequence: TGTGCCAGCAGCTTAACCCGGATAGAGACCCAGTACTTC. This translates into CASSLTRIETQYF.

The chain recombines TRBV19 with TRBJ2-7, with TRBD2 matching 9 bases. This CDR3 comprises 16 residues. V lost 4 bases, J lost 0 bases, and 7 bases stayed unmatched. Per germline, CDR1 LNHDA and CDR2 SQIVND (reference sequence). Here the CDR3 DNA reads TGTGCCAGTAGTAGGCTGACTAGCGGTAGCTCCTACGAGCAGTACTTC. Its translation is CASSRLTSGSSYEQYF.

A single count supports this clone. This chain connects TRBV2 to TRBJ1-1; possible D gene TRBD1, 6 bases. Trimming took 3 bases from V and 1 from J, leaving 9 bases between them. CDR3 size: 14 residues. CDR1 and CDR2 (germline): SNHLY, FYNNEI. DNA of the CDR3: TGTGCCAGCAGTGATGGCAGGGGGAACACTGAAGCTTTCTTT. It encodes CASSDGRGNTEAFF.

The chain recombines TRBV5-4 with TRBJ2-7; possibly TRBD1 for D (6 bases). The CDR3 covers 13 residues. Trimming removed 4 bases from V and 1 base from J, with 9 bases in between. Per germline, CDR1 SGHNT and CDR2 YYREEE (reference sequence). The CDR3 sequence is CASSRTASYEQYF. Written as DNA, the CDR3 is TGTGCCAGCAGCCGGACAGCATCCTACGAGCAGTACTTC.

This chain links TRBV2 with TRBJ1-2; D may be TRBD1 (5 bases). Trimming removed 7 bases at V and 1 base at J, with 13 bases between. The CDR3 sequence is 14 residues long. Germline loops: CDR1 SNHLY, CDR2 FYNNEI. CDR3 residues: CASTSTVLNYGYTF. The CDR3 coding sequence is TGTGCCAGCACCTCGACAGTCCTTAACTATGGCTACACCTTC.